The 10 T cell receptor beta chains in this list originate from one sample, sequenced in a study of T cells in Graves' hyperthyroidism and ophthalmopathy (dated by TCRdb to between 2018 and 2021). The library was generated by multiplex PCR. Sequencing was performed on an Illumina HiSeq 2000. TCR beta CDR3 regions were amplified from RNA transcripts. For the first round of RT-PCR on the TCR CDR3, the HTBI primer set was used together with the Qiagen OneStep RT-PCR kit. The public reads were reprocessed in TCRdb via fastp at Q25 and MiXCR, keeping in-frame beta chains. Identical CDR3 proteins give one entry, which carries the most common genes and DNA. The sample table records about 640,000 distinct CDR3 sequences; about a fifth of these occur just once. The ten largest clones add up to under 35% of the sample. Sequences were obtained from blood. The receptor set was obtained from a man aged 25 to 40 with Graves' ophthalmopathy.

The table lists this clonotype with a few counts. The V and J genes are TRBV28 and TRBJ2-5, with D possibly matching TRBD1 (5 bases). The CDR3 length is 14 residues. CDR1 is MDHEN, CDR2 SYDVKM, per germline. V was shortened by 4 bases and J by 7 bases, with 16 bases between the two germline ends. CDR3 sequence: CASSSPTDQGTQYF. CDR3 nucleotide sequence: TGTGCCAGCAGTTCGCCCACTGACCAGGGGACCCAGTACTTC.

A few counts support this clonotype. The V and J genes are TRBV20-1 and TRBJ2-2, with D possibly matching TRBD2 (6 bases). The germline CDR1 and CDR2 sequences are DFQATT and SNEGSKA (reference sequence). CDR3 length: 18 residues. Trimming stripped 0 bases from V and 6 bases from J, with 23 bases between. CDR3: CSARDQTRSHVVAGELFF. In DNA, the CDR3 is TGCAGTGCTAGAGATCAGACTAGGTCGCATGTCGTCGCCGGGGAGCTGTTTTTT.

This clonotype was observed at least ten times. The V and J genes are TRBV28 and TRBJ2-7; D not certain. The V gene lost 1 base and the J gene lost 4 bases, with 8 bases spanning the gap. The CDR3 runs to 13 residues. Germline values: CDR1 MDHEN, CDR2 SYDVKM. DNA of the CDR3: TGTGCCAGCAGTTTATTGTCCCAATACGAGCAGTACTTC. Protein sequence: CASSLLSQYEQYF.

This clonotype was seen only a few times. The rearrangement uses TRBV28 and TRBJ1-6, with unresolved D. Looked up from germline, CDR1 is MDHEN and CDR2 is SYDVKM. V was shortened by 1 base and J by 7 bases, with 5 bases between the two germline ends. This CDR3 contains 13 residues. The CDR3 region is CASSLLSNSPLHF. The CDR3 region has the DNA TGTGCCAGCAGTTTATTATCCAATTCACCCCTCCACTTT.

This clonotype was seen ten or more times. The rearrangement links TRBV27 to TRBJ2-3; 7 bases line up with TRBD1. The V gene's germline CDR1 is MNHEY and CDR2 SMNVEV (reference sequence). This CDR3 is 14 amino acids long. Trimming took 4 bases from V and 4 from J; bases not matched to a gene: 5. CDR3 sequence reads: CASSYTGVADTQYF. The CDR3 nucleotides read TGTGCCAGCAGTTATACAGGGGTGGCAGATACGCAGTATTTT.

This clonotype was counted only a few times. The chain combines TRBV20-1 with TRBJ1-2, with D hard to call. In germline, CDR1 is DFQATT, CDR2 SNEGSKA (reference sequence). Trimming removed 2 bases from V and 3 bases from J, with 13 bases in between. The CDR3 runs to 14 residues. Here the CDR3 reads CSARNQKWHYGYTF. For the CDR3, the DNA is TGCAGTGCTAGAAACCAGAAGTGGCACTATGGCTACACCTTC.

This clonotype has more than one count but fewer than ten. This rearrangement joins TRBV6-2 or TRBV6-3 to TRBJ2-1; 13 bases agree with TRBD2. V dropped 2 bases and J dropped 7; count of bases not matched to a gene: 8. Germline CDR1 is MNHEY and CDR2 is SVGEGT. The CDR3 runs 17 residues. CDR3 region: CASSYDRTSGRTNEQFF. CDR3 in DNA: TGTGCCAGCAGTTACGACCGGACTAGCGGGAGAACAAATGAGCAGTTCTTC.

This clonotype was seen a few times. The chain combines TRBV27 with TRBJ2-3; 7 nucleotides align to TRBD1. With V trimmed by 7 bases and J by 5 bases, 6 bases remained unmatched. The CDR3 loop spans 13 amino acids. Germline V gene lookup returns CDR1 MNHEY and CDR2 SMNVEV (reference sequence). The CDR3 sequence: CASTGQFGDTQYF. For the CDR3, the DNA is TGTGCCAGCACGGGACAGTTTGGAGATACGCAGTATTTT.

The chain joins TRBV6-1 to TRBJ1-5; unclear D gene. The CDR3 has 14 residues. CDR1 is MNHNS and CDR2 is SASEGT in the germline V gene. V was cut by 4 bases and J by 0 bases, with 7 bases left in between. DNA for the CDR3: TGTGCCAGCAGTGCTGTCTATAGCAATCAGCCCCAGCATTTT. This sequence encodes CASSAVYSNQPQHF.

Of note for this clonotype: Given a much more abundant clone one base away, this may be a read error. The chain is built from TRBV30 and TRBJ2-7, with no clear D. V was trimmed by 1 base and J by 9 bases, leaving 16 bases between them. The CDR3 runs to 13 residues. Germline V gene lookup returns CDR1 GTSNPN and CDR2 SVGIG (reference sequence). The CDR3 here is CAWSAQAVGGQYF. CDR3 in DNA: TGTGCCTGGAGTGCTCAGGCCGTGGGTGGGCAGTACTTC.